These T cell receptor beta chains were read from a single sample in a study of blood T cell repertoires in COVID-19. Sequencing was performed with immunoSEQ multiplex PCR; in TCRdb, only in-frame clones are kept and a portion is missing. The sample lists 70,000 to 90,000 clones; about 84% were seen once. The sample was peripheral blood. These receptors all stem from a man aged 45-65 years with active COVID-19. CDR3s include the opening cysteine and the closing phenylalanine or tryptophan. Each record gives: J gene, V gene, clone size, D gene, CDR3 protein, CDR3 DNA. A D gene is named only where the DNA matches it firmly. Only part of the rows carry a size: once, few, many, or a class if the clone is expanded.

>TRBJ2-7|TRBV5-1|.|.
CASSFAGISNEQYF
TGCGCCAGCAGCTTCGCGGGGATCTCCAACGAGCAGTACTTC
>TRBJ2-7|TRBV19|.|.
CASSQGKSYEQYF
TGTGCCAGCTCTCAGGGGAAATCCTACGAGCAGTACTTC
>TRBJ2-7|TRBV2|.|TRBD1
CASSEAWPGTGSNEQYF
TGTGCCAGCAGTGAGGCGTGGCCCGGGACAGGGTCCAACGAGCAGTACTTC
>TRBJ1-2|TRBV18|.|.
CASSPLVSPSNYGYTF
TGTGCCAGCTCACCTTTAGTAAGCCCCTCTAACTATGGCTACACCTTC
>TRBJ1-6|TRBV7-2|.|.
CASSLARSYNSPLHF
TGTGCCAGCAGCTTAGCCCGCTCCTATAATTCACCCCTCCACTTT
>TRBJ2-3|TRBV7-8|.|TRBD2
CASSLVGSGSAPDTQYF
TGTGCCAGCAGCTTAGTGGGAAGCGGGAGCGCCCCAGATACGCAGTATTTT
>TRBJ1-2|TRBV7-2|.|TRBD1
CASRRQGDGYTF
TGTGCCAGCAGGCGACAGGGGGACGGCTACACCTTC
>TRBJ2-2|TRBV6-2/TRBV6-3|.|.
CASSLQGTGELFF
TGTGCCAGCAGCCTCCAGGGAACCGGGGAGCTGTTTTTT
>TRBJ2-5|TRBV23-1|.|.
CASSPRQRQETQYF
TGCGCCAGCAGTCCTCGACAGCGCCAAGAGACCCAGTACTTC
>TRBJ2-1|TRBV7-8|.|TRBD2
CASSLGLAPYNEQFF
TGTGCCAGCAGCTTGGGACTAGCGCCTTACAATGAGCAGTTCTTC
>TRBJ2-5|TRBV7-8|.|TRBD2
CATGRERAETQYF
TGTGCCACAGGGCGGGAGCGGGCTGAGACCCAGTACTTC
>TRBJ2-7|TRBV7-2|.|.
CASSLPGIYEQYF
TGTGCCAGCAGCTTGCCAGGAATCTACGAGCAGTACTTC
>TRBJ1-1|TRBV27|.|.
CASSLIQGLGDTEAFF
TGTGCCAGCAGTTTAATTCAGGGGCTGGGGGACACTGAAGCTTTCTTT
>TRBJ1-4|TRBV30|.|.
CAWSPIRAGEKLFF
TGTGCCTGGAGCCCGATTCGGGCGGGGGAAAAACTGTTTTTT
>TRBJ2-2|TRBV28|.|.
CASSFLGQFTGELFF
TGTGCCAGCAGTTTCTTGGGGCAGTTCACCGGGGAGCTGTTTTTT
>TRBJ1-1|TRBV6-6|.|.
CASKPPQETNTEAFF
TGTGCCAGCAAACCCCCCCAGGAAACAAACACTGAAGCTTTCTTT
>TRBJ2-7|TRBV6-5|.|.
CASTYTGGWYEQYF
TGTGCCAGCACCTACACTGGAGGTTGGTACGAGCAGTACTTC
>TRBJ1-3|TRBV28|.|.
CASSLGQSSGNTIYF
TGTGCCAGCAGTTTAGGACAAAGCTCTGGAAACACCATATATTTT
>TRBJ1-4|TRBV19|.|.
CASSIGGSEKLFF
TGTGCCAGTAGTATCGGCGGAAGTGAAAAACTGTTTTTT
>TRBJ2-5|TRBV5-4|.|.
CASSLEVAPGETQYF
TGTGCCAGCAGCTTGGAGGTCGCCCCGGGAGAGACCCAGTACTTC
>TRBJ1-6|TRBV6-2/TRBV6-3|.|.
CASSYKIYGSPLHF
TGTGCCAGCAGTTACAAGATATACGGTTCACCCCTCCACTTT
>TRBJ2-5|TRBV7-2|once|TRBD2
CASSFQRGEKETQYF
TGTGCCAGCAGCTTCCAGCGGGGGGAAAAAGAGACCCAGTACTTC
>TRBJ2-1|TRBV29-1|.|TRBD2
CSVVKPGREGQFF
TGCAGCGTTGTGAAGCCTGGGCGGGAGGGCCAGTTCTTC
>TRBJ1-4|TRBV28|once|.
CASSSDTEGEKLFF
TGTGCCAGCAGTTCTGACACGGAGGGAGAAAAACTGTTTTTT
>TRBJ1-2|TRBV30|.|.
CAWSDRGVHGYTF
TGTGCCTGGAGTGATAGGGGTGTTCATGGCTACACCTTC
>TRBJ2-3|TRBV6-4|.|.
CASTLTRYGTDTQYF
TGTGCCAGCACTCTGACCCGGTACGGGACAGATACGCAGTATTTT
>TRBJ2-7|TRBV28|.|TRBD1
CASREDRVHEQYF
TGTGCCAGCAGGGAGGACAGGGTACACGAGCAGTACTTC
>TRBJ1-2|TRBV29-1|.|TRBD1
CSVEDRDRGYTF
TGCAGCGTTGAAGATCGGGACAGGGGCTACACCTTC
>TRBJ1-1|TRBV5-1|few|.
CASRRGGNTEAFF
TGCGCCAGCCGCCGCGGGGGCAACACTGAAGCTTTCTTT
>TRBJ2-7|TRBV28|.|.
CASTPGMGGYEQYF
TGTGCCAGCACCCCCGGGATGGGTGGGTACGAGCAGTACTTC
>TRBJ2-2|TRBV11-2|few|.
CASSKGGTGELFF
TGTGCCAGCAGCAAAGGGGGCACCGGGGAGCTGTTTTTT
>TRBJ2-4|TRBV29-1|.|.
CSAQGLAKNIQYF
TGCAGCGCACAGGGTTTAGCCAAAAACATTCAGTACTTC
>TRBJ1-1|TRBV6-6|.|TRBD1
CASRRGTGYEAFF
TGTGCCAGCAGACGGGGGACAGGCTATGAAGCTTTCTTT
>TRBJ1-1|TRBV9|.|.
CASSATDRPNTEAFF
TGTGCCAGCAGCGCGACCGACAGGCCGAACACTGAAGCTTTCTTT
>TRBJ2-5|TRBV14|.|.
CASSPGQTQETQYF
TGTGCCAGCAGCCCAGGACAGACACAAGAGACCCAGTACTTC
>TRBJ2-5|TRBV28|.|TRBD2
CASSLPAGGRETQYF
TGTGCCAGCAGTCTCCCAGCGGGGGGGCGAGAGACCCAGTACTTC
>TRBJ1-2|TRBV7-2|.|.
CASSLEGVGFYTF
TGTGCCAGCAGCTTAGAAGGGGTCGGTTTCTACACCTTC
>TRBJ1-4|TRBV2|.|.
CAAKRLSEKLFF
TGTGCCGCTAAGCGATTGAGTGAAAAACTGTTTTTT
>TRBJ2-3|TRBV9|.|TRBD2
CASSVGSGRATDTQYF
TGTGCCAGCAGCGTAGGAAGCGGGAGGGCCACAGATACGCAGTATTTT
>TRBJ1-4|TRBV7-2|.|.
CASSPEGTTNEKLFF
TGTGCCAGCAGCCCGGAGGGGACAACTAATGAAAAACTGTTTTTT
>TRBJ2-1|TRBV2|.|TRBD1
CASRAGTGPMGEQFF
TGTGCCAGCAGGGCCGGGACAGGGCCCATGGGTGAGCAGTTCTTC
>TRBJ1-4|TRBV18|.|TRBD1
CASSPFGQGAGEKLFF
TGTGCCAGCTCACCATTCGGACAGGGGGCTGGTGAAAAACTGTTTTTT
>TRBJ2-7|TRBV6-5|.|.
CASAMTPGVYEQYF
TGTGCCAGCGCTATGACACCAGGGGTCTACGAGCAGTACTTC
>TRBJ2-4|TRBV7-2|.|.
CASSPDREVYIQYF
TGTGCCAGCAGCCCAGACAGGGAGGTATACATTCAGTACTTC
>TRBJ2-1|TRBV19|.|TRBD2
CASKRGGQYNEQFF
TGTGCCAGTAAGCGGGGGGGCCAGTACAATGAGCAGTTCTTC
>TRBJ2-7|TRBV7-9|.|TRBD2
CASSSPSGNSYEQYF
TGTGCCAGCAGCTCTCCTAGCGGGAACTCCTACGAGCAGTACTTC
>TRBJ2-2|TRBV5-4|.|TRBD2
CASSLGSSGHTGELFF
TGTGCCAGCAGCTTGGGGTCTAGCGGACACACCGGGGAGCTGTTTTTT
>TRBJ2-7|TRBV7-2|.|TRBD2
CASSLGLAGGEQYF
TGTGCCAGCAGCTTAGGACTAGCGGGGGGTGAGCAGTACTTC
>TRBJ1-2|TRBV15|.|TRBD1
CATSRDSPRGGQEGLYGYTF
TGTGCCACCAGCAGAGATTCTCCCCGAGGGGGACAGGAGGGTCTCTATGGCTACACCTTC
>TRBJ1-5|TRBV5-1|.|.
CASSLEGGFSNQPQHF
TGCGCCAGCAGCCTGGAAGGGGGTTTTAGCAATCAGCCCCAGCATTTT
>TRBJ2-5|TRBV9|.|TRBD1
CASSVGLLGQWETQYF
TGTGCCAGCAGCGTAGGTCTCCTGGGACAGTGGGAGACCCAGTACTTC
>TRBJ2-7|TRBV5-1|.|.
CASSFNGYSSYEQYF
TGCGCCAGCAGCTTCAACGGGTATAGCTCCTACGAGCAGTACTTC
>TRBJ1-2|TRBV5-1|.|TRBD1
CASSLGGDRGSYGYTF
TGCGCCAGCAGCTTGGGAGGAGACAGGGGCAGCTATGGCTACACCTTC